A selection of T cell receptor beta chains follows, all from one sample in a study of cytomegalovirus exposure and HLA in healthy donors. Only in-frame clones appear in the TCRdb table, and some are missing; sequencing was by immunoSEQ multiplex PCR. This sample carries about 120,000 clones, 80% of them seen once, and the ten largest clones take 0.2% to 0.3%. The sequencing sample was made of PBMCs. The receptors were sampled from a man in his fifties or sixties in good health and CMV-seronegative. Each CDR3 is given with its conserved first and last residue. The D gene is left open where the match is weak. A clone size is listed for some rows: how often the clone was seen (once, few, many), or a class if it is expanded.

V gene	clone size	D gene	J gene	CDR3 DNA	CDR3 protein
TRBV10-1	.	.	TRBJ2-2	TGCGCCAGCAGTGATGCGGGGCCAAGGACCGGGGAGCTGTTTTTT	CASSDAGPRTGELFF
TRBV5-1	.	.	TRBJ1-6	TGCGCCAGCAGCCCCGAAGCGGGGGGCGCGTATTCACCCCTCCACTTT	CASSPEAGGAYSPLHF
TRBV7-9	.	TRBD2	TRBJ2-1	TGTGCCAGCACCGATGGGGGGGATGAGCAGTTCTTC	CASTDGGDEQFF
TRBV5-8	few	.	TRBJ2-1	TGTGCCAGCAGCTTGCCAGGGGTCGTCTACAATGAGCAGTTCTTC	CASSLPGVVYNEQFF
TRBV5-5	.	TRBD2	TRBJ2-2	TGTGCCAGCAGTCACGGGACTACGAACACCGGGGAGCTGTTTTTT	CASSHGTTNTGELFF
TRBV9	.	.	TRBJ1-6	TGTGCCAGCAGCGCACCAGGGGCGTCCTATAATTCACCCCTCCACTTT	CASSAPGASYNSPLHF
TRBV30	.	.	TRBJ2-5	TGTGCCTGGGAACAGGGCGGGGAGACCCAGTACTTC	CAWEQGGETQYF
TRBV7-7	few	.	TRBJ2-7	TGTGCTAGCAGCCTCAGGGTCTCCTACGAGCAGTACTTC	CASSLRVSYEQYF
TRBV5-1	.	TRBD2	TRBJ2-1	TGCGCCAGCGCGGGGGCGATTAGCGGGGGTGAGCAGTTCTTC	CASAGAISGGEQFF
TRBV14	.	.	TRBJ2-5	TGTGCCAGCGCGCGCGGGGTTGAAGGGGAGACCCAGTACTTC	CASARGVEGETQYF
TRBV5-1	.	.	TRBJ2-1	TGCGCCAGCAGCCCCACGGGCAATGAGCAGTTCTTC	CASSPTGNEQFF
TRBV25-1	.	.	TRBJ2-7	TGTGCCAGCCCGCGCGGAGCACTTTCCTACGAGCAGTACTTC	CASPRGALSYEQYF
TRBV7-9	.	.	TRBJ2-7	TGTGCCAGCACCTTAGGGGGTCAGGGCGGATACGAGCAGTACTTC	CASTLGGQGGYEQYF
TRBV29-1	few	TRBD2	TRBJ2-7	TGCAGCGTTGAAGAGAGGACTAGCGGAGCCTACGAGCAGTACTTC	CSVEERTSGAYEQYF
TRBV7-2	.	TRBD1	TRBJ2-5	TGTGCCAGCAGCCGGGGACAGGGGCCCAAAGAGACCCAGTACTTC	CASSRGQGPKETQYF
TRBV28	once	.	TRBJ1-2	TGTGCCAGCACTGGGTGGGCATATGGCTACACCTTC	CASTGWAYGYTF
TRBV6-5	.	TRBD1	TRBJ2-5	TGTGCCACCAAGACAGGGGGCACGGTAGAGACCCAGTACTTC	CATKTGGTVETQYF
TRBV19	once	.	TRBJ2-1	TGTGCCAGTACCACACACCCCGGACAGCGCAATGAGCAGTTCTTC	CASTTHPGQRNEQFF
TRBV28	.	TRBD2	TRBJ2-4	TGTGCCAGCAGTTTATGGGGGACTAGCTCGAACATTCAGTACTTC	CASSLWGTSSNIQYF
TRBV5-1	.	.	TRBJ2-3	TGCGCCAGCAGCCTGACTAGTCTCCCAGATACGCAGTATTTT	CASSLTSLPDTQYF
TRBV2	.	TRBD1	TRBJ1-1	TGTGCCAGCAGTGGGGCGACAGGGGTGTCAGCTGAAGCTTTCTTT	CASSGATGVSAEAFF
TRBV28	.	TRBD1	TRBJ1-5	TGTGCCAGCAGTTTATTAGCAACAGGGGGAAGTCAGCCCCAGCATTTT	CASSLLATGGSQPQHF
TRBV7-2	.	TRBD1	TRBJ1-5	TGTGCCAGCAGCCTTACAGGGGTTAGCAATCAGCCCCAGCATTTT	CASSLTGVSNQPQHF
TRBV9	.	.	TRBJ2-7	TGTGCCAGCAGCGTAGAAGTGGACACGAGCTCCTACGAGCAGTACTTC	CASSVEVDTSSYEQYF